This entry features one T cell receptor (beta chain) sequence. Its antigen remains unidentified. The sample belongs to a study of T cell repertoires in ileal Crohn's disease. About the study: About half of patients got postoperative therapy: ten or so thiopurines, 18 anti-TNF.

The CDR3 is 17 amino acids. V was clipped by 3 bases and J by 0 bases; unmatched bases: 6. Findings of the study overall: All patients with clonality above 26.8% had endoscopic recurrence.

The table came from immunoSEQ multiplex PCR; TCRdb's copy has only in-frame clones and leaves some out. The sample yields about 4,300 clones, approximately 82% seen once. This TCR derives from an adult with Crohn's disease. The chain joins TRBV5-7 to TRBJ2-6; TRBD1 matches 7 bases. TRBV5-7 counts as an open reading frame of uncertain function. The sequencing sample was made of ileal tissue. CDR3 DNA: TGTGCCAGCAGCTCAAGGACAGGCAACTCTGGGGCCAACGTCCTGACTTTC. This gives the protein CASSSRTGNSGANVLTF.